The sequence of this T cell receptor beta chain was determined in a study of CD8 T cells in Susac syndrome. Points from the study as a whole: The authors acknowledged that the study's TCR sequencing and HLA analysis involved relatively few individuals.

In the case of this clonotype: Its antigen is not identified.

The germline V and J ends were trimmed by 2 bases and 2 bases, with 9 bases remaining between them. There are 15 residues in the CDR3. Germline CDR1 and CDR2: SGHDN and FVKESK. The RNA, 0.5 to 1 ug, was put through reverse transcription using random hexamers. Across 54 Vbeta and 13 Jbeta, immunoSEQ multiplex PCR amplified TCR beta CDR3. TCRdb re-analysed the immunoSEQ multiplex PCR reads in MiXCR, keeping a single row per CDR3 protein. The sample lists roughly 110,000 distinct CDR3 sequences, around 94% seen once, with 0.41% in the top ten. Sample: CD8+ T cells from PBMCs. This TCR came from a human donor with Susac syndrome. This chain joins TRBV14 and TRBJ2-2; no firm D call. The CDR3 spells CASSQRHANTGELFF. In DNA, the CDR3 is TGTGCCAGCAGCCAACGACACGCTAACACCGGGGAGCTGTTTTTT.